This T cell receptor beta chain stems from a study of blood T cell repertoires in COVID-19. A single count supports this clone. The CDR3 runs 15 residues. CDR1 and CDR2 (germline): LNHDA, SQIVND (reference sequence). V trimming: 4 bases; J trimming: 6 bases; junction bases outside the gene matches: 11. Authors' data handling: Amplification of reference gene primers provided the estimated nucleated cell counts. The protocol was immunoSEQ multiplex PCR, while the TCRdb copy is restricted to in-frame clones and leaves out a portion. The D gene and trimming were derived from the DNA, and the V and J assignments and clone size from that table. The sample records approximately 200,000 clones, 85% being singletons.

V is TRBV19 and J is TRBJ2-7; TRBD1 matches 8 bases. Sequenced material: PBMCs or T cells enriched from blood (not recorded which). The sequence was collected from a man aged 40-49 years who had recovered from COVID-19. The DNA for the CDR3 is TGTGCCAGTAGTACTGCGGGGACAGGTATTGGCGAGCAGTACTTC. Its protein is CASSTAGTGIGEQYF.